This is a list of T cell receptor beta chains from one sample in a study of shared clonotypes between healthy human individuals. Sequenced by immunoSEQ multiplex PCR; TCRdb stores in-frame clones only, minus some. The sample includes 2 million to 3 million clones, around 94% seen only once; the top ten take about 0.13%. Sequenced material: naive CD4+ T cells sorted from blood. These receptors all stem from a man between 18 and 35 years old in good health. CDR3s include the opening cysteine and the closing phenylalanine or tryptophan. Fields, in order: V gene, clone size, CDR3 protein. The listing skips clone size in some rows; elsewhere it reads once, few, many or a size class.

v_call: TRBV11-2
clone_size: NA
cdr3_aa: CASSLDRGFTGVFF

v_call: TRBV14
clone_size: NA
cdr3_aa: CASSPSDIQAFF

v_call: TRBV5-3
clone_size: NA
cdr3_aa: CARSLRLAARSRNYGYTF

v_call: TRBV19
clone_size: NA
cdr3_aa: CASSHRDKPTNEQYF

v_call: TRBV11-2
clone_size: NA
cdr3_aa: CASSLALVQTEAFF

v_call: TRBV5-4
clone_size: NA
cdr3_aa: CASSKTSGGIETQYF

v_call: TRBV7-2
clone_size: NA
cdr3_aa: CASSLVGGQGTNEQFF

v_call: TRBV9
clone_size: few
cdr3_aa: CASSVGWGRDTEAFF

v_call: TRBV6-5
clone_size: NA
cdr3_aa: CASSYRTRNTGELFF

v_call: TRBV28
clone_size: NA
cdr3_aa: CASHPGQGAGGELFF

v_call: TRBV18
clone_size: once
cdr3_aa: CASSPYRVGTEAFF

v_call: TRBV5-3
clone_size: NA
cdr3_aa: CARSLVRLSGFANYNSPLHF

v_call: TRBV7-2
clone_size: NA
cdr3_aa: CASRASSASYEQYF

v_call: TRBV7-9
clone_size: NA
cdr3_aa: CASSPPGPTDTQYF

v_call: TRBV5-1
clone_size: NA
cdr3_aa: CASSLGGAMGQYF

v_call: TRBV7-2
clone_size: NA
cdr3_aa: CASSPPPLWANVLTF

v_call: TRBV30
clone_size: NA
cdr3_aa: CAWSRGEDQPQHF

v_call: TRBV5-1
clone_size: NA
cdr3_aa: CASSQEAGDGEQFF

v_call: TRBV9
clone_size: NA
cdr3_aa: CASSVDLGSYEQYF

v_call: TRBV19
clone_size: NA
cdr3_aa: CASKEWGRETQYF

v_call: TRBV14
clone_size: NA
cdr3_aa: CASSQTGGSYNEQFF

v_call: TRBV11-1
clone_size: NA
cdr3_aa: CASSPDISGANVLTF

v_call: TRBV28
clone_size: few
cdr3_aa: CASSLGGYGYTF

v_call: TRBV9
clone_size: NA
cdr3_aa: CASSSTVDSRGANVLTF

v_call: TRBV5-1
clone_size: NA
cdr3_aa: CASSLEAGTLDTQYF

v_call: TRBV28
clone_size: NA
cdr3_aa: CASSSTKGSGNTIYF

v_call: TRBV11-2
clone_size: NA
cdr3_aa: CASSSLQGEAFF

v_call: TRBV25-1
clone_size: NA
cdr3_aa: CASSEWETQYF

v_call: TRBV6-5
clone_size: NA
cdr3_aa: CASSYSEVGRQYF

v_call: TRBV5-6
clone_size: once
cdr3_aa: CASSLYSGTEAFF

v_call: TRBV5-5
clone_size: NA
cdr3_aa: CASSRDQGMNTEAFF

v_call: TRBV7-8
clone_size: NA
cdr3_aa: CASSLAGFFGGELFF

v_call: TRBV30
clone_size: NA
cdr3_aa: CAWQGQGLNYGYTF

v_call: TRBV5-1
clone_size: NA
cdr3_aa: CASSPDVQSNQPQHF

v_call: TRBV5-1
clone_size: NA
cdr3_aa: CASSPLGQGGEQYF

v_call: TRBV5-1
clone_size: NA
cdr3_aa: CASSPRGGSTEAFF

v_call: TRBV6-4
clone_size: NA
cdr3_aa: CASSPRPKFSSYNSPLHF

v_call: TRBV7-2
clone_size: once
cdr3_aa: CASSFLRGLGTDTQYF

v_call: TRBV5-1
clone_size: NA
cdr3_aa: CASAPPSSGNTIYF

v_call: TRBV2
clone_size: NA
cdr3_aa: CASKLGLPYEQYF

v_call: TRBV21-1
clone_size: NA
cdr3_aa: CASTILAGGPDEQYF

v_call: TRBV7-8
clone_size: NA
cdr3_aa: CASSLAPDTQYF

v_call: TRBV11-2
clone_size: NA
cdr3_aa: CASSFDRANEKLFF

v_call: TRBV30
clone_size: NA
cdr3_aa: CAWSGQGYGYTF

v_call: TRBV6-1
clone_size: NA
cdr3_aa: CASSDLTGVTNEKLFF

v_call: TRBV7-6
clone_size: once
cdr3_aa: CASSHPWGREETQYF

v_call: TRBV7-2
clone_size: once
cdr3_aa: CASRKPGTAIYGYTF

v_call: TRBV9
clone_size: NA
cdr3_aa: CASSVQGSRVGRGNTIYF

v_call: TRBV13
clone_size: few
cdr3_aa: CASKPGQRSGNTIYF

v_call: TRBV30
clone_size: NA
cdr3_aa: CAWREGTRSSYEQYF

v_call: TRBV5-4
clone_size: NA
cdr3_aa: CASSPRGSPTIETQYF

v_call: TRBV2
clone_size: NA
cdr3_aa: CASSRTDANEKLFF

v_call: TRBV5-6
clone_size: NA
cdr3_aa: CASSLAGVGEKLFF

v_call: TRBV7-2
clone_size: NA
cdr3_aa: CASSSRRLAGGGEQFF

v_call: TRBV4-1
clone_size: NA
cdr3_aa: CASSQESAGEGPDTQYF

v_call: TRBV4-3
clone_size: NA
cdr3_aa: CASSQERGTDTQYF

v_call: TRBV7-2
clone_size: NA
cdr3_aa: CASSQRGGGQPQHF

v_call: TRBV27
clone_size: NA
cdr3_aa: CASRNSGGSGNTIYF

v_call: TRBV7-8
clone_size: NA
cdr3_aa: CASSLAGVAVNNEQFF

v_call: TRBV28
clone_size: NA
cdr3_aa: CASGGGTNSYEQYF